These 6 T cell receptor beta chains originate from one sample sequenced in a study of cytomegalovirus exposure and HLA in healthy donors. PCR employed 60 Vbeta and 13 Jbeta primers. Method: immunoSEQ multiplex PCR; TCRdb's copy keeps in-frame clones and lacks some. Here the sample spans about 230,000 clones, more than 85% being singletons. Sequencing was performed on PBMCs. All receptors come from a woman in her late teens or twenties in good health and CMV-seronegative.

The chain links TRBV11-2 to TRBJ1-4; TRBD1 agrees at 7 bases. This CDR3 has 14 amino acids. V shed 8 bases, J shed 4 bases, and the junction held 7 bases outside the gene matches. Germline assignment: CDR1 SGHAT and CDR2 FQNNGV. The CDR3 region is CASSPGQLNEKLFF. CDR3 DNA sequence: TGTGCCAGCTCCCCGGGACAGCTTAATGAAAAACTGTTTTTT.

The chain has TRBV9 and TRBJ2-2; D perhaps matches TRBD1 (5 bases). V gave up 3 bases and J gave up 1 base, with 7 bases separating them. Looked up from germline, CDR1 is SGDLS and CDR2 is YYNGEE. CDR3 length: 14 amino acids. The CDR3 DNA follows: TGTGCCAGCAGCGGAGGACAGAACACCGGGGAGCTGTTTTTT. It yields the protein CASSGGQNTGELFF.

V gene TRBV5-6 combines with J gene TRBJ1-2, with 7 nucleotides matching TRBD1. V dropped 2 bases and J dropped 4; count of bases not matched to a gene: 5. CDR1 SGHDT and CDR2 YYEEEE come from the germline V gene. CDR3 length: 14 amino acids. CDR3 sequence (DNA): TGTGCCAGCAGCTTTAGACAGGGTGCCTATGGCTACACCTTC. Residues: CASSFRQGAYGYTF.

V gene TRBV18 combines with J gene TRBJ2-7; 11 positions agree with TRBD2. CDR3 length equals 16 residues. CDR1 and CDR2 (germline): KGHSH, LQKENI. V lost 6 bases to trimming and J lost 5 bases; unmatched junction nucleotides: 12. CDR3 sequence (DNA): TGTGCCAGCTCCGAATCACTAGCGGGAGTAGCAAACGAGCAGTACTTC. It codes for CASSESLAGVANEQYF.

The J gene is TRBJ1-5, the V gene TRBV4-1, with a possible D match to TRBD1 (5 bases). The CDR3 covers 15 residues. Trimming pared 2 bases from V and 3 bases from J, leaving 11 bases between. Germline V gives CDR1 MGHRA, CDR2 YSYEKL. For the CDR3, the DNA is TGCGCCAGCAGCCAACCGACAGTGCCCAATCAGCCCCAGCATTTT. Encoded protein: CASSQPTVPNQPQHF.

The chain employs TRBV9 and TRBJ2-5; 13 nucleotides agree with TRBD2. V was pared by 3 bases and J by 3 bases, with 5 bases of the junction left unmatched. Germline V CDR1 and CDR2: SGDLS, YYNGEE. The CDR3 is made up of 16 amino acids. The CDR3 loop reads CASSALGLAGEETQYF. The CDR3 nucleotides read TGTGCCAGCAGCGCCCTAGGACTAGCGGGAGAAGAGACCCAGTACTTC.